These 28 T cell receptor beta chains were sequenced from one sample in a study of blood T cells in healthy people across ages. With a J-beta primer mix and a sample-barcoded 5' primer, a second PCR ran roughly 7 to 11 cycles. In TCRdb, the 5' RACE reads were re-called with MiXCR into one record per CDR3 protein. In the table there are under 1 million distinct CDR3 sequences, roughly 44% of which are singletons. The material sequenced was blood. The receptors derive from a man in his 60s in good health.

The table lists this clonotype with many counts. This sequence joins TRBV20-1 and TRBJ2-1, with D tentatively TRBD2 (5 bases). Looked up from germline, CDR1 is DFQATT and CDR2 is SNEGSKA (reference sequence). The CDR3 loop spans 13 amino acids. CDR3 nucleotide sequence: TGCAGCGGAACTAGTTTCGGCTACAATGAGCAGTTCTTC. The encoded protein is CSGTSFGYNEQFF.

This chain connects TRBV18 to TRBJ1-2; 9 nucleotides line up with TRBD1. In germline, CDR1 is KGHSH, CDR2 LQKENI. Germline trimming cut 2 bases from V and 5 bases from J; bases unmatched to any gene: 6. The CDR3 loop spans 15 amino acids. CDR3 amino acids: CASSPSGTGPYGYTF. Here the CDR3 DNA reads TGTGCCAGCTCACCATCCGGGACAGGGCCTTATGGCTACACCTTC. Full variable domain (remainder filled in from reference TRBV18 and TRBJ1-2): NAGVMQNPRHLVRRRGQEARLRCSPMKGHSHVYWYRQLPEEGLKFMVYLQKENIIDESGMPKERFSAEFPKEGPSILRIQQVVRGDSAAYFCASSPSGTGPYGYTFGSGTRLTVV.

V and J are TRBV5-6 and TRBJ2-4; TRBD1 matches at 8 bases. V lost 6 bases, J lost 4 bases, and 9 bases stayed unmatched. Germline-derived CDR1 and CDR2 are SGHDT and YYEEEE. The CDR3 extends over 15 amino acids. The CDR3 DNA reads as TGTGCCAGCAACTCAGTTAGGGACAGGAAAAACATTCAGTACTTC. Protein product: CASNSVRDRKNIQYF.

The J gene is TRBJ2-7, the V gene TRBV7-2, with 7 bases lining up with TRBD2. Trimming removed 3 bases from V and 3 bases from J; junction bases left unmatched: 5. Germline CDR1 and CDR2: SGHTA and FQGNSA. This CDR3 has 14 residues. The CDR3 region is CASSFGTTNYEQYF. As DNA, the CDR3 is TGTGCCAGCAGCTTCGGGACTACCAACTACGAGCAGTACTTC.

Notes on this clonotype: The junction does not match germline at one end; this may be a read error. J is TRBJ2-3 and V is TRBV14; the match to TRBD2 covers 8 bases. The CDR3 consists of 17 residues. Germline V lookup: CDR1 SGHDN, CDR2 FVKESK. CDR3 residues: CASSQANLAGTTDTRYF. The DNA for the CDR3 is TGTGCCAGCAGCCAAGCAAACCTAGCGGGTACCACAGATACGCGGTATTTT.

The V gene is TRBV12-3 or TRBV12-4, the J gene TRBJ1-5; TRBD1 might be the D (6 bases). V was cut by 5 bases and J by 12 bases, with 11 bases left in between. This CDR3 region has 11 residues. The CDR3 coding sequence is TGTGCCAGCAGTAGAGGGACACTCCAGCATTTT. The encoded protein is CASSRGTLQHF.

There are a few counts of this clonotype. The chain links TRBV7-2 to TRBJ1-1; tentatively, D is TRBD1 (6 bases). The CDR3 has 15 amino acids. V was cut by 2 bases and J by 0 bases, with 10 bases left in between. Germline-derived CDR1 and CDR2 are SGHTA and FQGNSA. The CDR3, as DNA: TGTGCCAGCAGCTTAAACAGGGCCCTGAACACTGAAGCTTTCTTT. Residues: CASSLNRALNTEAFF.

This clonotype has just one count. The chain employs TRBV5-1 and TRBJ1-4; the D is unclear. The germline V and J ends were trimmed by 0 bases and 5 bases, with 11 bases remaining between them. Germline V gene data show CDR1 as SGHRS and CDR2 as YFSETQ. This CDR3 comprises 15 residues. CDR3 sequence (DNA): TGCGCCAGCAGCTTGGCCGGCCGATCGAATGAAAAACTGTTTTTT. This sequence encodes CASSLAGRSNEKLFF.

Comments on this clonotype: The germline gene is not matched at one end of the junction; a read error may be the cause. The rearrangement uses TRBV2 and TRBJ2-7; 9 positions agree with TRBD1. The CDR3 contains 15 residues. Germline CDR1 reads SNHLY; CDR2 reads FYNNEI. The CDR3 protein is CAGSERTGGGYEQYF. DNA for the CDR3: TGTGCCGGCAGTGAAAGAACAGGGGGCGGCTACGAGCAGTACTTC.

The DNA of the CDR3 is TGTGCCAGCAGTTTCGTTGGCACCTCTAATGAAAAACTGTTTTTT. This sequence encodes CASSFVGTSNEKLFF. The chain combines TRBV28 with TRBJ1-4; D is uncertain. Trimming cost V 3 bases and J 3 bases, with 11 bases left between them. This CDR3 spans 15 amino acids. Germline-derived CDR1 and CDR2 are MDHEN and SYDVKM.

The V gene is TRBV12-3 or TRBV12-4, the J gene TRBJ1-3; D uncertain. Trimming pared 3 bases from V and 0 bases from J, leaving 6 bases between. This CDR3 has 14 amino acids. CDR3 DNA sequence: TGTGCCAGCAGTTTTGTCTACTCTGGAAACACCATATATTTT. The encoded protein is CASSFVYSGNTIYF.

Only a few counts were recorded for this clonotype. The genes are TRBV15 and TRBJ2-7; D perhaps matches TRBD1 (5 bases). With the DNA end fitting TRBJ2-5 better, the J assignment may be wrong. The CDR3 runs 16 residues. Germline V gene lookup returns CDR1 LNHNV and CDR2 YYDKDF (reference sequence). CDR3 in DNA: TGTGCCACCAGCAAGGCTCGCGGTAGGGGACAAGAGACCCAGTACTTC. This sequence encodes CATSKARGRGQETQYF.

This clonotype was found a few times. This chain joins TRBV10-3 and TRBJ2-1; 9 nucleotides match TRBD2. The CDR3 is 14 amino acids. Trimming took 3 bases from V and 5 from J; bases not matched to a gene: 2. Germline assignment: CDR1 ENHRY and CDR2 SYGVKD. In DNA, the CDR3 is TGTGCCATCAGTGATAGCGGGGGAGACAATGAGCAGTTCTTC. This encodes CAISDSGGDNEQFF.

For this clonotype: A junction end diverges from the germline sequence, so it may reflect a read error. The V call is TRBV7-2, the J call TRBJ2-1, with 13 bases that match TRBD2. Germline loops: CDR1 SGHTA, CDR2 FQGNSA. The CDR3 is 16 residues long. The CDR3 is CASSFGLAGAYNKQFF. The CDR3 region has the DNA TGTGCCAGCAGCTTCGGACTAGCGGGGGCATACAATAAGCAGTTCTTC. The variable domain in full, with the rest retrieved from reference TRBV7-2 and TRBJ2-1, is GAGVSQSPSNKVTEKGKDVELRCDPISGHTALYWYRQSLGQGLEFLIYFQGNSAPDKSGLPSDRFSAERTGGSVSTLTIQRTQQEDSAVYLCASSFGLAGAYNKQFFGPGTRLTVL.

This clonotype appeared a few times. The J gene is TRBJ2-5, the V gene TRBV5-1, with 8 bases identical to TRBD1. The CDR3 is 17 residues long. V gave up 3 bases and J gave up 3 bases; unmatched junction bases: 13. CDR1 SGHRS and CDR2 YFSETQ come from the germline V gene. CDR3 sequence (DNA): TGCGCCAGCAGCTCGCCTCAGGGGGCACGAGTCAAAGAGACCCAGTACTTC. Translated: CASSSPQGARVKETQYF.

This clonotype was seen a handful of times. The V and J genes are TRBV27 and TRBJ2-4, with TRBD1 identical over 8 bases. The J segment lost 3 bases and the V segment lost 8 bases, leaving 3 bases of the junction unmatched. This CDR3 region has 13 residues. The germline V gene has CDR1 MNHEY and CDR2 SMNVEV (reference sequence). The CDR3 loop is CASGQGVKNIQYF. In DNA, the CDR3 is TGTGCCAGCGGACAGGGTGTCAAAAACATTCAGTACTTC.

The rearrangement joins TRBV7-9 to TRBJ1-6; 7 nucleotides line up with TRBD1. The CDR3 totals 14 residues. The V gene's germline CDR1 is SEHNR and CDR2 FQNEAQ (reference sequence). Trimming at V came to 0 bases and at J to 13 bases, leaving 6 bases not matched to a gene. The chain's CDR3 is CASSLATDRNPLHF. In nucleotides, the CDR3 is TGTGCCAGCAGCTTAGCGACGGACAGGAATCCCCTCCACTTT.

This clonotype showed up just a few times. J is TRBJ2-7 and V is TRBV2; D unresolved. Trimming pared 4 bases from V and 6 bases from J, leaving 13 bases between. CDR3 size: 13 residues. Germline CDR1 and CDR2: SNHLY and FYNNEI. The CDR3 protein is CASSGGTPGEQYF. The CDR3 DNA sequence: TGTGCCAGCAGTGGGGGAACACCGGGCGAGCAGTACTTC.

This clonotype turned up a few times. The CDR3: CASRERRETQYF. DNA of the CDR3: TGTGCCAGCAGAGAGCGGCGGGAGACCCAGTACTTC. The chain links TRBV6-2 or TRBV6-3 to TRBJ2-5, with D possibly being TRBD2 (5 bases). Germline V CDR1 and CDR2: MNHEY, SVGEGT. The CDR3 sequence is 12 residues long. V was cut by 6 bases and J by 5 bases, with 10 bases left in between.

CDR3: CASSLTSSAYNEQFF. CDR3 nucleotides: TGTGCCAGCAGCTTGACTAGCTCTGCCTACAATGAGCAGTTCTTC. The V gene is TRBV11-1, the J gene TRBJ2-1; TRBD2 matches at 7 bases. This CDR3 comprises 15 residues. The V segment lost 3 bases and the J segment 2 bases; nucleotides outside the gene matches: 4. Germline V gene data show CDR1 as SGHAT and CDR2 as FQDESV (reference sequence).

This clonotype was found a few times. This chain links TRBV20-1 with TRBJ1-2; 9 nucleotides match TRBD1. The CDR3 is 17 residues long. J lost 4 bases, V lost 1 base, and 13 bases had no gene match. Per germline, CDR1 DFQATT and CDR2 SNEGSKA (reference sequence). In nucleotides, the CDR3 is TGCAGTGCTAGAGTAGGACCGGGACAGGGAAGGAGCTATGGCTACACCTTC. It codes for CSARVGPGQGRSYGYTF.

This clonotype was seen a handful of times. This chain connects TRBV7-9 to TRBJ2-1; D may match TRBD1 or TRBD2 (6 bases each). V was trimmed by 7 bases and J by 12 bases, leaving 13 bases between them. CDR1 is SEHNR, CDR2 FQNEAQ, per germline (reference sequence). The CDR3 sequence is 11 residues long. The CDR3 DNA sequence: TGTGCCAGCACCCTCGAGGGGGGGCAGTTCTTC. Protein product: CASTLEGGQFF. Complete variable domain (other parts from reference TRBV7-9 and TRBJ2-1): DTGVSQNPRHKITKRGQNVTFRCDPISEHNRLYWYRQTLGQGPEFLTYFQNEAQLEKSRLLSDRFSAERPKGSFSTLEIQRTEQGDSAMYLCASTLEGGQFFGPGTRLTVL.

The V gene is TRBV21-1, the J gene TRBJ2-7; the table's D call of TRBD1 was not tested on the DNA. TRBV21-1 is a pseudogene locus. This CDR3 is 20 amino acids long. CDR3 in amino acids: CASSKVKCRRGRGWDYEQYF. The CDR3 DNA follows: TGTGCCAGCAGCAAAGTTAAATGCAGAAGGGGCAGGGGTTGGGACTACGAGCAGTACTTC.

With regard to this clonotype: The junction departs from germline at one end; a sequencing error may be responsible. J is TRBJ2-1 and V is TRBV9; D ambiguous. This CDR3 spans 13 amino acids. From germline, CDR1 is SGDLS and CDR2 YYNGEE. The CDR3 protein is CVSSVDTYNEQFF. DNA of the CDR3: TGTGTCAGCAGCGTCGACACCTACAATGAGCAGTTCTTC.

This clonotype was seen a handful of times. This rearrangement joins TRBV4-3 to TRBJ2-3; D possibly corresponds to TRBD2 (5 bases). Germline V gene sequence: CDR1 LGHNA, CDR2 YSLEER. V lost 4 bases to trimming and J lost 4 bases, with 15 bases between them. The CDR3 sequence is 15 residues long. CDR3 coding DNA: TGCGCCAGCAGCCTCCTTGGGCGGGTCGCAGATACGCAGTATTTT. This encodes CASSLLGRVADTQYF.

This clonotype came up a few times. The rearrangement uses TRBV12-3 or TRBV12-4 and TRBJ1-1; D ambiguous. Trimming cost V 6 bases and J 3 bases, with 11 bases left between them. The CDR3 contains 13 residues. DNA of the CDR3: TGTGCCAGCAGCCCCGGATCCGACACTGAAGCTTTCTTT. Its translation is CASSPGSDTEAFF.

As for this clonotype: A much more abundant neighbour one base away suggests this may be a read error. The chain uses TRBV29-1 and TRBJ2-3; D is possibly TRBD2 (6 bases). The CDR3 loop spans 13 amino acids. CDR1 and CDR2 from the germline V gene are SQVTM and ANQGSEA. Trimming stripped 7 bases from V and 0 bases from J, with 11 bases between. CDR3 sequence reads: CSAGGSSTDTQYF. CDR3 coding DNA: TGCAGCGCTGGGGGGTCTAGCACAGATACGCAGTATTTT.

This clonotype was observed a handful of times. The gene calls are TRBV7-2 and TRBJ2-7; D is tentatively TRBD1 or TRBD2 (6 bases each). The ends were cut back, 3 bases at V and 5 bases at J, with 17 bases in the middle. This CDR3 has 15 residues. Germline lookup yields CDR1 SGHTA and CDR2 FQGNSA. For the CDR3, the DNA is TGTGCCAGCAGCTTGACATTTGGGGGGCGCGACGAGCAGTACTTC. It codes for CASSLTFGGRDEQYF.